This T cell receptor (beta chain) was identified in a study of blood T cell repertoires in COVID-19. In the original workflow: Estimation of nucleated cell counts relied on the amplification of reference gene primers. Data came from immunoSEQ multiplex PCR; TCRdb stores just in-frame clones and leaves some out. The D gene and trimming were derived from the DNA, and the V and J assignments and clone size from that table. Of 170,000 or so clones in the sample, 83% were seen once. The CDR3 contains 15 residues. Trimming shortened V by 5 bases and J by 5 bases, and 18 bases separated the two germline ends. Looked up from germline, CDR1 is SGHTA and CDR2 is FQGNSA.

This TCR derives from a woman in her 70s with COVID-19, enrolled during active disease. This chain connects TRBV7-2 to TRBJ2-5; tentatively, D is TRBD2 (5 bases). Sequencing was done on a sample of peripheral blood. CDR3 sequence reads: CASSLSGRGGETQYF. Here the CDR3 DNA reads TGTGCCAGCAGCCTTAGTGGGAGAGGCGGGGAGACCCAGTACTTC.